This TCR beta chain was retrieved from a study of cytomegalovirus exposure and HLA in healthy donors (dated by TCRdb to about 2017). Regarding the study in general: According to an earlier analysis of a few hundred of the donors, about 179 million T cells yielded 100 million or so unique TCR beta sequences and about 300 Gb of sequence data. All discovery cohort repertoires had been generated on a single sequencing platform. Both class I and class II loci were covered by HLA typing, at four-digit resolution. Among the roughly 400 genotyped donors, approximately 82% belonged to the genetic ancestry cluster associated with self-reported Caucasian donors. The study aimed to test whether signatures of past pathogen exposure could be identified by cataloging public T cell receptors. In a later genetic analysis, genome-wide SNP genotypes for about 65% of the 666 donors were used, and that subset was treated as a discovery cohort. The T cell repertoires of 550 to 850 subjects were profiled by immunosequencing and related to cytomegalovirus serostatus. A few DR-DQ haplotypes were treated as single units for association and clustering because of strong linkage in the cohort. Among under 450 genotyped donors of the cohort, an average of around 240,000 unique TCR beta nucleotide sequences were sequenced per donor, roughly 18% of them non-productive. To study patterns of TCR occurrence, a later analysis re-analyzed previously published TCR beta repertoires from just over 650 donors and added high-resolution HLA genotyping. To predict cytomegalovirus infection status, the study combined high-throughput TCR immunosequencing, statistical association of individual TCRs with disease status, and machine learning. An early release that covered 500 to 800 HLA-typed donors contained 250 to 350 gigabases of sequencing data and tens of millions of unique TCR sequences. Besides the first cohort of hundreds of subjects, a separate validation cohort made up of roughly 120 different subjects was used. Alongside the repertoire data, information on donor age, sex, ethnicity and CMV serostatus was compiled. An earlier analysis of 587 of the donors used high-throughput TCR beta sequencing to judge whether each TCR beta V gene segment behaved as functional or pseudogenic. The later analysis used no new phenotypic data to find candidate immune exposures, relying instead on TCR beta sequences and their occurrence across donors. Typing coverage differed by locus: A, B, C, DRB1 and DQB1 were typed in roughly 629-640 donors, DQA1 in 522, DPA1 in some 570, and DPB1 in 400 to 490. Study-wide conclusions, independent of this receptor: In a later genetic analysis, fewer N-insertions in productive TCRs were reported among donors in an Asian-associated ancestry cluster than the roughly 710-donor mean. Assigning TCR associations to individual alleles was difficult when HLA alleles, especially DR and DQ, strongly co-occurred. Some IMGT-functional V segments, including TRBV6-2 and TRBV6-3, could not be distinguished by the 87-base-pair reads and were therefore excluded. According to a later analysis, most CMV-associated TCR beta chains appeared to be HLA-restricted, and the HLA associations seemed to be driven largely by CMV exposure. A cluster of highly shared sequence variants was judged likely to represent a technical artifact of the sequencing pipeline. In a later analysis, HLA-associated TCR beta chains were found to be more clonally expanded and to have lower generation probabilities than equally common non-associated chains. The classifier was reported to diagnose cytomegalovirus status with high specificity and sensitivity in both the original and validation cohorts. Across donors, most TCR sequences were observed very rarely, whereas some public TCRs were present in many individuals. Roughly uniform sequencing depth across donors was assumed in presence/absence analyses, although this assumption may not hold. Only TCR beta chains were sequenced in this cohort, and the absence of alpha or paired-chain data limited detectable features. An earlier analysis of some 560 of the donors showed that most TCR beta V segments appeared in productive rearrangements either about 87% or about 30% of the time, which broadly matched IMGT annotations. Correlated functional status among segregating V segments might be attributable to linkage disequilibrium, but an unknown experimental factor could not be ruled out. Because counts were too low, fewer than 20 rarely observed V segments, including chromosome 9 orphons, were excluded from the earlier analysis of some 540 of the donors. HLA typing was unavailable for some donors at each locus, so association tests used only the typed subset. According to a later analysis, parvovirus B19, influenza, CMV and Epstein-Barr virus appeared linked to several top co-occurrence clusters. A total of 150 or so TCR beta chains were listed by the study as associated with cytomegalovirus. Three of the identified cytomegalovirus-associated TCR beta chains were confirmed in vitro to be specific for cytomegalovirus antigens. According to the authors, the approach could potentially be generalized to other disease states and immunological phenotypes. Specific HLA alleles were associated with 15,000 to 20,000 TCR beta sequences at a false discovery rate of 0.05 in a later analysis. A later analysis found that TCR association rates varied across HLA loci, with DRB1 alleles showing the most associated TCRs and HLA-C alleles the fewest. A further reported finding was that TCR beta sequences accurately predicted the HLA-A and HLA-B alleles for most subjects in the first cohort. For the cohort, immune exposure information was limited to CMV serostatus. A later genetic analysis associated a missense DCLRE1C variant with V-gene and J-gene trimming of TCR beta chains, and an independent cohort replicated the association.

Library preparation was by the immunoSEQ multiplex PCR assay. For the multiplex PCR, a mixture combining 60 forward primers for TCR Vbeta segments and 13 reverse primers for TCR Jbeta segments was used. The CDR3 region of rearranged TCR beta genes was amplified from genomic DNA with a multiplex PCR assay. Amplified TCR beta libraries were sequenced as 87-base-pair reads on the Illumina HiSeq System. From the authors' description of their analysis: A later analysis counted about 76 million unique TCR beta chains across the 700 or so repertoires, and 10 million to 12 million of these chains were shared by at least two donors. A nearest-neighbor algorithm error-corrected the raw reads and collapsed the reads into unique sequences, merging closely related sequences to remove PCR and sequencing errors. Alignment of CDR3 sequences to IMGT reference sequences was used to assign V, D and J gene segments. For a sequence to be retained, a match of at least six nucleotides was required to both a V gene segment and a J gene segment. Rearrangements were called productive when the CDR3 lacked stop codons and stayed in frame with V and J; all others were non-productive. CDR3 was defined by IMGT convention, running from the second conserved V-encoded cysteine to the conserved J-encoded phenylalanine. The earlier analysis of about 590 of the donors excluded sequences that lacked an unambiguous match to a single V gene segment. An earlier analysis of fewer than 750 of the donors classified V segments as functional when productive rearrangements were above 56.7% and as segregating when the standard deviation between donors was above 5%. A statistical classification framework was built for diagnosing cytomegalovirus status from the catalog of TCR beta chain sequences. In a later analysis, TCR nucleotide sequences were compared against IMGT/GENE-DB human TR gene sequences so that V and J genes could be assigned. In a later analysis, CDR3 sequences and most-parsimonious VDJ recombination scenarios were assigned using the TCRdist pipeline. In a later analysis, each TCR beta chain was defined by its CDR3 amino acid sequence together with its V-gene family, and reads without a unique V-gene family were excluded. A later analysis removed 550 to 650 highly shared, low-generation-probability nucleotide sequences to deal with suspected cross-contamination and a sequencing artifact. For each public chain, a later analysis derived a clonal expansion index from normalized ranks of inferred template counts within each repertoire. A later analysis computed generation probabilities with a VDJ recombination model fitted to out-of-frame rearrangements, and checked the results against IGoR. In a later analysis, TCR-TCR, TCR-HLA and TCR-CMV co-occurrence was scored with hypergeometric tests, and a repertoire-size bias correction was applied to TCR pairs. False discovery rates were estimated in a later analysis by permuting HLA or CMV assignments 20 times. In a later analysis, co-occurring TCRs were grouped using DBSCAN, with TCRdist sequence similarity added in when clustering inside HLA-allele-positive subsets. Repertoires with fewer than 30,000 or more than 120,000 public chains, plus five repertoires with anomalous nucleotide sharing, were excluded from co-occurrence clustering. This immuneACCESS table, as held by TCRdb, lists in-frame sequences with V and J called but not all clones. Of the missing ones, under half trace to an unresolved V gene in checked studies; the others have no known cause. V, J and clone size reflect that table, while D and trimming were determined from the DNA. This sample comprises about 130,000 clones, around 80% of them detected only once. The ten biggest clones cover 2% of the sample.

Taken from the germline V gene (reference sequence), the CDR1 and CDR2 loops are MNHNY and SVGAGI. The CDR3 runs 16 amino acids, cysteine and phenylalanine included. Only the CDR3 portion is preserved as DNA: 48 bases, with reading frame beginning at the first base. V lost 3 bases and J lost 5 bases; the stretch between them is 20 bases long. Points on this clone: Its recognized antigen is unknown. Per-base qualities were not stored, and no clone one base away is much larger.

The cohort comprised 710 or so healthy bone marrow donors. At the time of sampling, all cohort members were nominally healthy, though unrecorded immune exposures were likely present. The donor was CMV seronegative and belonged to the group of around 400 seronegative cohort members. A peripheral blood sample was collected from each donor, and TCR beta sequencing was performed on peripheral blood mononuclear cells. Genomic DNA extraction from the blood cell samples was performed with the Qiagen DNeasy Blood Extraction Kit. The receptor's source is a man younger than 35 in good health and CMV-seronegative. What was sequenced was PBMCs. The receptor chain draws on TRBV6-6 and TRBJ2-7; the best D guess is TRBD2, with 6 bases matching. The bases read TGTGCCAGCAGTTATCTTCCTGGGACTGGGTCCCACGAGCAGTACTTC. Translated, this gives CASSYLPGTGSHEQYF.